Following are 8 T cell receptor beta chains from one sample sequenced in a study of blood T cell repertoires in COVID-19. Clones were read by immunoSEQ multiplex PCR, and TCRdb kept only the in-frame ones, dropping some. The sample records a few hundred thousand clones, 85% to 90% being singletons. Material: peripheral blood. These receptors were taken from a woman between 50 and 59 years old with acute or convalescent COVID-19.

The chain recombines TRBV4-2 with TRBJ1-1, with a weak D call TRBD1 (6 bases). The CDR3 is made up of 17 amino acids. V was cut by 2 bases and J by 1 base, with 17 bases left in between. From germline, CDR1 is LGHNA and CDR2 YNFKEQ. This CDR3 reads CASSQRPPGTPNTEAFF. CDR3 in DNA: TGTGCCAGCAGCCAACGTCCCCCCGGGACACCGAACACTGAAGCTTTCTTT.

J is TRBJ1-2 and V is TRBV10-3; 9 bases fit TRBD1. CDR1 and CDR2 (germline): ENHRY, SYGVKD. V dropped 0 bases and J dropped 0; count of bases not matched to a gene: 2. The CDR3 has 16 amino acids. This chain's CDR3 is CAISESGTGSNYGYTF. CDR3 bases: TGTGCCATCAGTGAGTCCGGGACAGGGTCTAACTATGGCTACACCTTC.

The chain couples TRBV19 to TRBJ1-2; D remains unclear. CDR3 length: 13 amino acids. V lost 7 bases and J 7 bases, leaving 16 bases between the germline ends. CDR1 and CDR2 (germline): LNHDA, SQIVND (reference sequence). CDR3 coding DNA: TGTGCCAGTACCATACCGGGGTTTAGTGGCTACACCTTC. Translating it yields CASTIPGFSGYTF.

The V call is TRBV6-6, the J call TRBJ1-5, with 8 bases aligning to TRBD1. The CDR3 is 16 amino acids. Per germline, CDR1 MNHNY and CDR2 SVGAGI (reference sequence). Trimming cost V 6 bases and J 7 bases; bases outside gene matches: 14. Written as DNA, the CDR3 is TGTGCCAGCAGCGGACAGGGCCCTACCTCGGGGCAGCCCCAGCATTTT. This codes for CASSGQGPTSGQPQHF.

V usage is TRBV7-2 and J usage is TRBJ1-1; TRBD1 might be the D (5 bases). Trimming took off 5 bases at V and 3 bases at J, with 10 bases between the two ends. The germline gives CDR1 SGHTA, CDR2 FQGNSA. This CDR3 is 13 amino acids long. The DNA for the CDR3 is TGTGCCAGCAGCCCACAGGAAGACACTGAAGCTTTCTTT. The encoded protein is CASSPQEDTEAFF.

This chain links TRBV7-9 with TRBJ1-3; D is undetermined. CDR1 and CDR2 from the germline V gene are SEHNR and FQNEAQ (reference sequence). Trimming took off 1 base at V and 1 base at J, with 11 bases between the two ends. The CDR3 has 16 amino acids. In nucleotides, the CDR3 is TGTGCCAGCAGCTTAGACGCCAGAACATCTGGAAACACCATATATTTT. Translating it yields CASSLDARTSGNTIYF. The full variable domain, in which reference TRBV7-9 and TRBJ1-3 provide the parts outside the CDR3, is DTGVSQNPRHKITKRGQNVTFRCDPISEHNRLYWYRQTLGQGPEFLTYFQNEAQLEKSRLLSDRFSAERPKGSFSTLEIQRTEQGDSAMYLCASSLDARTSGNTIYFGEGSWLTVV.

V is TRBV11-2 and J is TRBJ2-3, with 7 bases fitting TRBD2. The germline V gene has CDR1 SGHAT and CDR2 FQNNGV. The trim removed 5 bases at V and 0 bases at J, leaving 5 bases unmatched. The CDR3 is 15 residues long. The CDR3 protein is CASSRERGSTDTQYF. The DNA for the CDR3 is TGTGCCAGCAGCCGAGAGCGGGGAAGCACAGATACGCAGTATTTT.

This clone was detected only once. V is TRBV30 and J is TRBJ1-4, with D uncertain. Trimming left V 2 bases short and J 7 bases short, with 11 bases between. Germline V gene sequence: CDR1 GTSNPN, CDR2 SVGIG (reference sequence). The CDR3 is made up of 13 amino acids. The CDR3 bases are TGTGCCTGGAGTATGGGGAGGACTGAAAAACTGTTTTTT. Translated, it gives CAWSMGRTEKLFF.